This record concerns one T cell receptor (beta chain) sequence. CDR3 size: 16 residues. With V trimmed by 0 bases and J by 7 bases, 7 bases remained unmatched. In germline, CDR1 is MNHEY, CDR2 SVGAGI. Clones were read by immunoSEQ multiplex PCR, and TCRdb kept only the in-frame ones, dropping some. Among a few hundred thousand clones, under 90% were seen once, and the ten largest hold about 4%. The sample originates from a study of blood T cell repertoires in COVID-19. Study information: Samples came from the United States, Italy and Spain, spanning acute and convalescent COVID-19. T cells, B-cell-depleted T cells, or PBMCs provided the cDNA or gDNA that served as material.

The sequence derives from a man aged 30-40 years with acute COVID-19. The rearrangement links TRBV6-5 to TRBJ1-2, with TRBD1 matching over 11 bases. Sequenced material: PBMCs or T cells enriched from blood (not recorded which). CDR3 in amino acids: CASSYSDSGTGGGYTF. The CDR3 region has the DNA TGTGCCAGCAGTTACTCGGACTCCGGGACAGGGGGTGGCTACACCTTC.